This T cell receptor (beta chain) was retrieved from a study of Ad26.COV2.S vaccination and SARS-CoV-2 variants. Overall study context: Each vaccinee took Ad26.COV2.S intramuscularly, once or twice 56 days apart. Study-wide results and limits: Substantial breadth was reported for post-vaccination spike-specific CD8+ and CD4+ T cells. Those who received the vaccine showed greater spike-specific TCR breadth than those given placebo.

Sequencing was performed with immunoSEQ multiplex PCR; in TCRdb, only in-frame clones are kept and a portion is missing. The table includes roughly 400,000 clones, about 90% detected once. V was trimmed by 1 base and J by 7 bases, leaving 4 bases between them. CDR3 length equals 11 residues. CDR1 and CDR2 (germline): SNHLY, FYNNEI. The treatment here: about 20 received Ad26.COV2.S at low or high dose, single or two shots; 5 received placebo; per-sample allocation not given. Material that was analyzed had been drawn on day 63 after the first vaccine or placebo injection. This clone was recorded once. The antigen is not known.

This TCR was recovered from a person aged 18-65 years who received the Ad26.COV2.S COVID-19 vaccine or a placebo. The sequences come from peripheral blood, collected in a trial of Ad26.COV2.S vaccine versus placebo. The chain combines TRBV2 with TRBJ1-2; D is uncertain. The CDR3 DNA sequence: TGTGCCAGCAGTGAAGTCGCTGGCTACACCTTC. Its translation is CASSEVAGYTF.